This section outlines one TCR beta chain sequence together with its context. The antigen remains unidentified. With 60 Vbeta and 13 Jbeta primers, the PCR was carried out. Using immunoSEQ multiplex PCR, the repertoire was profiled, and TCRdb retains in-frame clones only, with some absent. The data contain under 200,000 clones, 75% to 90% of them singletons. The sample belongs to a study of cytomegalovirus exposure and HLA in healthy donors. Study-wide results and limits: Highest at DRB1 and lowest at HLA-C, TCR association rates differed among HLA loci in a later analysis.

The CDR3 has 16 amino acids. Per germline, CDR1 LNHDA and CDR2 SQIVND (reference sequence). The ends lost 10 bases at V and 0 bases at J; junction bases unmatched: 12. The genes are TRBV19 and TRBJ2-1; the match to TRBD1 covers 7 bases. Sequencing was done on a sample of PBMCs. The receptor's source is a human donor in good health. This CDR3 is CATSSRRTGSYNEQFF. Here the CDR3 DNA reads TGTGCCACCTCCTCCCGCCGGACAGGCTCCTACAATGAGCAGTTCTTC.